This passage covers 15 T cell receptor beta chains from one sample sequenced in a study of cytomegalovirus exposure and HLA in healthy donors. PCR amplification relied on 60 Vbeta primers (plus 13 Jbeta primers). Method: immunoSEQ multiplex PCR; TCRdb's copy keeps in-frame clones and lacks some. The repertoire includes some 100,000 clones, about four fifths of them detected once, and approximately 3% sits in the top ten. Material for sequencing was PBMCs. Receptor source: a female donor in good health and CMV-seropositive.

The V and J genes are TRBV5-6 and TRBJ1-1; perhaps TRBD1 as D (6 bases). Trimming removed 2 bases at V and 4 bases at J, with 9 bases between. The CDR3 is 13 residues long. Germline V gene lookup returns CDR1 SGHDT and CDR2 YYEEEE. The CDR3 is CASSLLTGTEAFF. As DNA, the CDR3 is TGTGCCAGCAGCTTATTGACAGGCACTGAAGCTTTCTTT.

This clone is medium-sized in the sample. The chain has TRBV6-4 and TRBJ1-5; D remains unclear. CDR3 length: 13 residues. Per germline, CDR1 MRHNA and CDR2 SNTAGT. Trimming removed 2 bases from V and 1 base from J, with 3 bases in between. The CDR3 reads CASSDSSNQPQHF. The CDR3 nucleotides are TGTGCCAGCAGTGACAGCAGCAATCAGCCCCAGCATTTT.

The chain is built from TRBV18 and TRBJ1-1; no firm D call. The CDR3 has 14 amino acids. V was pared by 5 bases and J by 3 bases, with 13 bases between. Germline V gene lookup returns CDR1 KGHSH and CDR2 LQKENI. Here the CDR3 DNA reads TGTGCCAGCTCAATAACTCAAGATCACACTGAAGCTTTCTTT. It specifies CASSITQDHTEAFF. Drawing the rest from reference TRBV18 and TRBJ1-1, the complete variable domain is NAGVMQNPRHLVRRRGQEARLRCSPMKGHSHVYWYRQLPEEGLKFMVYLQKENIIDESGMPKERFSAEFPKEGPSILRIQQVVRGDSAAYFCASSITQDHTEAFFGQGTRLTVV.

The V call is TRBV29-1, the J call TRBJ2-1; 10 bases match TRBD2. Per the germline V gene, CDR1 is SQVTM and CDR2 is ANQGSEA. J lost 3 bases, V lost 5 bases, and 7 bases had no gene match. The CDR3 loop spans 15 amino acids. CDR3 loop: CSVTLLAGIYNEQFF. CDR3 nucleotide sequence: TGCAGCGTTACCTTACTAGCGGGAATCTACAATGAGCAGTTCTTC.

The sample holds one count of this clone. This rearrangement joins TRBV5-6 to TRBJ2-3; TRBD1 agrees at 7 bases. There are 11 residues in the CDR3. Germline CDR1 SGHDT, CDR2 YYEEEE. V lost 2 bases, J lost 11 bases, and 2 bases stayed unmatched. CDR3 amino acids: CASSLGGKQYF. The DNA for the CDR3 is TGTGCCAGCAGCTTAGGGGGCAAGCAGTATTTT.

This clone was observed a handful of times. This CDR3 is CASSYSGGAGNTIYF. In DNA, the CDR3 is TGTGCCAGCAGCTATAGTGGGGGGGCTGGAAACACCATATATTTT. The genes are TRBV11-2 and TRBJ1-3; weak D call: TRBD1 (5 bases). The length of the CDR3 is 15 residues. The V end lost 4 bases, the J end lost 2 bases, and 12 bases lay between the germline ends. Germline CDR1 is SGHAT and CDR2 is FQNNGV.

This clone was recorded once. The chain recombines TRBV15 with TRBJ1-4, with TRBD1 matching 9 bases. The germline V gene encodes CDR1 LNHNV and CDR2 YYDKDF (reference sequence). CDR3 length: 15 amino acids. V gave up 1 base and J gave up 5 bases; unmatched junction bases: 2. The CDR3 sequence is CATSRAGQGNEKLFF. The CDR3 DNA reads as TGTGCCACCAGCAGAGCGGGACAGGGAAATGAAAAACTGTTTTTT.

This clone was recorded a few times. The junction departs from the called germline gene at one end, perhaps through a read error. The genes are TRBV6-4 and TRBJ2-2; D might be TRBD1 (5 bases). This CDR3 region has 15 residues. Per germline, CDR1 MRHNA and CDR2 SNTAGT. The CDR3 DNA reads as TGTGCCACCAGTCCAGGGCGTGTGGGGACCGGGGAGCTGTTTTTT. It translates to CATSPGRVGTGELFF.

The CDR3 DNA is TGTGCCAGCAGCGTAGGCGGTCGTGGGGGGGCCGGGGAGCTGTTTTTT. It translates to CASSVGGRGGAGELFF. This chain connects TRBV9 to TRBJ2-2; the match to TRBD2 covers 7 bases. The CDR3 consists of 16 residues. Germline trimming cut 0 bases from V and 6 bases from J; bases unmatched to any gene: 8. Germline CDR1 and CDR2: SGDLS and YYNGEE.

This clone has only one observation. The V gene is TRBV9, the J gene TRBJ2-7, with 8 bases that match TRBD2. This CDR3 contains 12 residues. The trim removed 4 bases at V and 5 bases at J, leaving 2 bases unmatched. Looked up from germline, CDR1 is SGDLS and CDR2 is YYNGEE. CDR3 bases: TGTGCCAGCAGCCGGGGGGGGGACGAGCAGTACTTC. This translates into CASSRGGDEQYF.

The CDR3 DNA follows: TGTGCCAGCAGCGTAGTAGAGGACACAGATACGCAGTATTTT. Protein sequence: CASSVVEDTDTQYF. V usage is TRBV9 and J usage is TRBJ2-3; D is unclear. The germline V gene encodes CDR1 SGDLS and CDR2 YYNGEE. The ends were cut back, 0 bases at V and 2 bases at J, with 7 bases in the middle. The CDR3 totals 14 residues.

The chain carries TRBV29-1 and TRBJ2-4, with a tentative D call TRBD2 (6 bases). The germline V and J ends were trimmed by 0 bases and 6 bases, with 6 bases remaining between them. Per the germline V gene, CDR1 is SQVTM and CDR2 is ANQGSEA. This CDR3 comprises 12 residues. This CDR3 is CSVEERGNIQYF. The CDR3 nucleotides are TGCAGCGTTGAAGAGCGGGGAAACATTCAGTACTTC.

V and J are TRBV7-8 and TRBJ2-3; 10 bases fit TRBD2. CDR1 and CDR2 from the germline V gene are SGHVS and FQNEAQ. The CDR3 runs 15 residues. The V gene end was trimmed by 3 bases and the J gene end by 4 bases; junction bases not matched to a gene: 4. CDR3 loop: CASSFSGGAPDTQYF. CDR3 nucleotides: TGTGCCAGCAGCTTCAGCGGGGGGGCGCCAGATACGCAGTATTTT.

The chain is built from TRBV10-1 and TRBJ1-1; 7 bases agree with TRBD1. The CDR3 has 15 amino acids. Germline V gives CDR1 WNHNN, CDR2 SYGVQD (reference sequence). V was pared by 8 bases and J by 4 bases, with 13 bases of the junction left unmatched. The CDR3 protein is CASLAYRGVFTEAFF. In DNA form, the CDR3 reads TGCGCCAGCCTAGCATACAGGGGAGTATTCACTGAAGCTTTCTTT.

The chain uses TRBV30 and TRBJ2-3; 8 bases are shared with TRBD1. The germline V gene has CDR1 GTSNPN and CDR2 SVGIG (reference sequence). There are 13 residues in the CDR3. The J segment lost 14 bases and the V segment lost 3 bases, leaving 13 bases of the junction unmatched. The CDR3 protein is CAWRQGVGVGRYF. CDR3 in DNA: TGTGCCTGGAGACAGGGGGTCGGAGTCGGGCGGTATTTT.